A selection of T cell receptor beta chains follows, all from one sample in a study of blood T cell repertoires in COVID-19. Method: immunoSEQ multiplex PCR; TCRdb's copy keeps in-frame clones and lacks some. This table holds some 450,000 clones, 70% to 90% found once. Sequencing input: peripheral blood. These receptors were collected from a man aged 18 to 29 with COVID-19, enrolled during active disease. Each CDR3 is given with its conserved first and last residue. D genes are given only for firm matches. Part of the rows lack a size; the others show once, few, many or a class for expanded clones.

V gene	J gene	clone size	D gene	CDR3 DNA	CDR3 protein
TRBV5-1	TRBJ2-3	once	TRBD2	TGCGCCAGCAGCTTCCGACTAGCTAGGACAGATACGCAGTATTTT	CASSFRLARTDTQYF
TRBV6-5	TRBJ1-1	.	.	TGTGCCAGCAGTTTGACGGGCGGGACTGAAGCTTTCTTT	CASSLTGGTEAFF
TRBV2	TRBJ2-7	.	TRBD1	TGTGCCAGCAGTGACGGGACAGCTATCTACGAGCAGTACTTC	CASSDGTAIYEQYF
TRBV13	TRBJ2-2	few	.	TGTGCCAGCAGCTTCTGGACAGTAATACCGAACACCGGGGAGCTGTTTTTT	CASSFWTVIPNTGELFF
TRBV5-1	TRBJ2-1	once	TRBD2	TGCGCCAGCAGCACCGATAGCGGGGTCTCCTACAATGAGCAGTTCTTC	CASSTDSGVSYNEQFF
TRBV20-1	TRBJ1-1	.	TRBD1	TGCAGTGCTAGTAGGGCAGGGGGAGACACTGAAGCTTTCTTT	CSASRAGGDTEAFF
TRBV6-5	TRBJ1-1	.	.	TGTGCCAGCAGTTCGTTTGTGAACACTGAAGCTTTCTTT	CASSSFVNTEAFF
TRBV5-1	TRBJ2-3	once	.	TGCGCCAGCAGCCCGGGGTGGGAAACAGATACGCAGTATTTT	CASSPGWETDTQYF
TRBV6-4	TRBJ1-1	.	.	TGTGCCAGCAGGCCCACCGAGTTGGACACTGAAGCTTTCTTT	CASRPTELDTEAFF
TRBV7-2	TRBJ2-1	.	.	TGTGCCAGCAGCTTAGGCCCTCCTAGCTACAATGAGCAGTTCTTC	CASSLGPPSYNEQFF
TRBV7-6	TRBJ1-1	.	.	TGTGCCAGCAGCCCTCAGACACAGGGTCACCCTGAAGCTTTCTTT	CASSPQTQGHPEAFF
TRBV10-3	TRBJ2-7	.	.	TGTGCCATCAGTGGGACAGTCGGAGCGGGGGAGCAGTACTTC	CAISGTVGAGEQYF
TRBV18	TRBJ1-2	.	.	TGTGCCAGCTCACCACTGGACATTGATGGCTACACCTTC	CASSPLDIDGYTF